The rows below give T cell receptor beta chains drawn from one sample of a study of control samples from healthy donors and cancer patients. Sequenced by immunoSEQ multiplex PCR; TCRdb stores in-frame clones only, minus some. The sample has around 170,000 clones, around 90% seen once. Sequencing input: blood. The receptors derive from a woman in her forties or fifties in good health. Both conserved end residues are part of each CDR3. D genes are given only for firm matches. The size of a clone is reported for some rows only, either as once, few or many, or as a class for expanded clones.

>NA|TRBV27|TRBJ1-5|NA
CASSLSTRHFQPQHF
TGTGCCAGCAGTTTATCGACGCGACACTTTCAGCCCCAGCATTTT
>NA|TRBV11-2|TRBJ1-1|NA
CASSLWGGPNTEAFF
TGTGCCAGCAGCTTGTGGGGGGGGCCGAACACTGAAGCTTTCTTT
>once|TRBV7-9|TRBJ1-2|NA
CASSRPGYGYTF
TGTGCCAGCAGCCGACCCGGCTATGGCTACACCTTC
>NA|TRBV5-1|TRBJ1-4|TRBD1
CASSSVPQGGIEKLFF
TGCGCCAGCAGCTCAGTCCCACAGGGGGGAATTGAAAAACTGTTTTTT
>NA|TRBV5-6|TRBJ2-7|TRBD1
CASSQQGRTYEQYF
TGTGCCAGCAGCCAACAGGGGAGAACCTACGAGCAGTACTTC
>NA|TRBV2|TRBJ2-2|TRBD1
CASRLSTGGRGELFF
TGTGCCAGCAGGCTATCGACAGGGGGCCGCGGGGAGCTGTTTTTT
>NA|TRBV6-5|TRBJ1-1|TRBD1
CASSSTGPTEAFF
TGTGCCAGCAGTTCGACAGGGCCCACTGAAGCTTTCTTT
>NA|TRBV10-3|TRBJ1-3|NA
CAIRARGGVGNTIYF
TGTGCCATCAGAGCTAGGGGAGGAGTTGGAAACACCATATATTTT
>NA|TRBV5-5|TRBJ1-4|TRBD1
CASSQPLRGRDRANEKLFF
TGTGCCAGCAGCCAACCTCTCCGGGGCCGGGACAGGGCTAATGAAAAACTGTTTTTT
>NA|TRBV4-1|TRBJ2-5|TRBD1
CASSQLKGQQETQYF
TGCGCCAGCAGCCAACTGAAGGGACAGCAAGAGACCCAGTACTTC
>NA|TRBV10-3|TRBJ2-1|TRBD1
CATGQGPYNEQFF
TGTGCCACCGGACAGGGTCCATACAATGAGCAGTTCTTC
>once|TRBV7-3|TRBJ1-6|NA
CASSPRPPLHF
TGTGCCAGCAGCCCGAGGCCACCCCTCCACTTT
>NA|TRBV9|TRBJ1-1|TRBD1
CASSAGQRSTSAFF
TGTGCCAGCAGCGCGGGACAGCGGAGCACTTCAGCTTTCTTT
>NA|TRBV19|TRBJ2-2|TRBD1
CASSPGTANTGELFF
TGTGCCAGCAGCCCCGGGACAGCGAACACCGGGGAGCTGTTTTTT
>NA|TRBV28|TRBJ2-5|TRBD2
CASSSPGGGQETQYF
TGTGCCAGCAGTTCCCCCGGGGGGGGACAAGAGACCCAGTACTTC
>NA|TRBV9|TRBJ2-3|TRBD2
CASSPRGGAGGFTDTQYF
TGTGCCAGCAGCCCGAGGGGTGGCGCGGGAGGATTCACAGATACGCAGTATTTT
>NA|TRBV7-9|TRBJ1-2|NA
CASSLAVAGFYGYTF
TGTGCCAGCAGCTTAGCGGTTGCAGGTTTTTATGGCTACACCTTC
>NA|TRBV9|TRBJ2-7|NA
CASSVAIEGNEQYF
TGTGCCAGCAGCGTAGCTATCGAGGGGAACGAGCAGTACTTC
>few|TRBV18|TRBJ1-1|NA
CASSPTTGSEAFF
TGTGCCAGCTCACCCACGACGGGGAGTGAAGCTTTCTTT
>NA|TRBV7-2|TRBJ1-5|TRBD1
CASTLNRDSLYNQPQHF
TGTGCCAGCACCTTAAACCGGGACAGTTTATACAATCAGCCCCAGCATTTT
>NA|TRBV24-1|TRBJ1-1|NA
CATSDSRQANTEAFF
TGTGCCACCAGTGATTCGAGACAGGCTAACACTGAAGCTTTCTTT
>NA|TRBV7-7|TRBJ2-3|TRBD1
CASSRGTAFTDTQYF
TGTGCTAGCAGCCGAGGGACAGCTTTCACAGATACGCAGTATTTT
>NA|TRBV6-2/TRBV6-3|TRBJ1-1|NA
CASSRNPGTEAFF
TGTGCCAGCAGTCGTAACCCCGGCACTGAAGCTTTCTTT
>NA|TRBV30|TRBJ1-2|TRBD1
CAWSVRGTGALYGYTF
TGTGCCTGGAGTGTACGGGGGACAGGGGCCCTTTATGGCTACACCTTC
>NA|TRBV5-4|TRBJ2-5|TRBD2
CASRPGTSGLQETQYF
TGTGCCAGCAGACCAGGGACTAGCGGACTCCAAGAGACCCAGTACTTC
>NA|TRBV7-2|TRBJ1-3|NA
CASSFPSRGNTIYF
TGTGCCAGCAGCTTCCCCTCGAGAGGAAACACCATATATTTT
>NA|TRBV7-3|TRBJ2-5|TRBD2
CASSARGGAGETQYF
TGTGCCAGCAGCGCCCGGGGGGGGGCTGGAGAGACCCAGTACTTC
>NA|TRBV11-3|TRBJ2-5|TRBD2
CASSERAGTTMKETQYF
TGTGCCAGCAGCGAAAGGGCAGGGACTACCATGAAAGAGACCCAGTACTTC
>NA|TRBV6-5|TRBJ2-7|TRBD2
CASSYETSGSSYEQYF
TGTGCCAGCAGTTACGAGACTAGCGGGAGCTCCTACGAGCAGTACTTC
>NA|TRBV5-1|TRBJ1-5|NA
CASSSDGFSNQPQHF
TGCGCCAGCAGCTCCGACGGGTTTAGCAATCAGCCCCAGCATTTT
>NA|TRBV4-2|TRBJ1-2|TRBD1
CASSQAVGTGRYGYTF
TGTGCCAGCAGCCAAGCCGTCGGGACAGGGAGGTATGGCTACACCTTC
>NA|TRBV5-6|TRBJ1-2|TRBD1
CASSLGRGLDGYTF
TGTGCCAGCAGCTTGGGCAGGGGGCTGGATGGCTACACCTTC
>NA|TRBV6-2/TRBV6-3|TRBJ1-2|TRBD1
CASSLPYRGNYGYTF
TGTGCCAGCAGTTTACCTTACAGGGGGAACTATGGCTACACCTTC
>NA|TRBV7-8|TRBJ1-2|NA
CASSLEGALYGYTF
TGTGCCAGCAGCTTAGAAGGAGCTCTCTATGGCTACACCTTC
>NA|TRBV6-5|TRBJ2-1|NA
CASSYAGATYNEQFF
TGTGCCAGCAGTTACGCGGGGGCCACCTACAATGAGCAGTTCTTC
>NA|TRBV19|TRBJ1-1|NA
CATSLEGKTEAFF
TGTGCCACCTCCCTGGAGGGGAAGACTGAAGCTTTCTTT
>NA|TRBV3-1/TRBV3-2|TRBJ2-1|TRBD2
CASSPRVAGAVYNEQFF
TGTGCCAGCAGCCCACGGGTAGCGGGGGCGGTCTACAATGAGCAGTTCTTC
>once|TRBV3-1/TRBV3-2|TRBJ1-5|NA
CASSRDNNQPQHF
TGTGCCAGCAGCCGGGACAATAATCAGCCCCAGCATTTT
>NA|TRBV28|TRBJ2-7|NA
CASRPRAPPYEQYF
TGTGCCAGCAGGCCCCGGGCCCCACCCTACGAGCAGTACTTC
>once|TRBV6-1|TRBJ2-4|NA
CASSESGGASKNIQYF
TGTGCCAGCAGTGAATCCGGGGGCGCATCCAAAAACATTCAGTACTTC